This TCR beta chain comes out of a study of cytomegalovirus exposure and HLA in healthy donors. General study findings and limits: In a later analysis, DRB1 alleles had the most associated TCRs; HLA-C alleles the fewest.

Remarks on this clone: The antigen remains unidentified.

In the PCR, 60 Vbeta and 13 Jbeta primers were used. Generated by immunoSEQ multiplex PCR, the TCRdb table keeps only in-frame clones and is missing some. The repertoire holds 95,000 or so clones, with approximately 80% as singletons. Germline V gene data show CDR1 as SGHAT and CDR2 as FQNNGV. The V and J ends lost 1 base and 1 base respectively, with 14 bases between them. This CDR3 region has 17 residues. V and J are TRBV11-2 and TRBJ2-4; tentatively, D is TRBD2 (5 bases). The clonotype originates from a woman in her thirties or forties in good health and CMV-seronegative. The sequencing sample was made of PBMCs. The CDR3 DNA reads TGTGCCAGCAGCTTAGTTCTGGGGAGTGGGGCCAAAAACATTCAGTACTTC. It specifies CASSLVLGSGAKNIQYF.